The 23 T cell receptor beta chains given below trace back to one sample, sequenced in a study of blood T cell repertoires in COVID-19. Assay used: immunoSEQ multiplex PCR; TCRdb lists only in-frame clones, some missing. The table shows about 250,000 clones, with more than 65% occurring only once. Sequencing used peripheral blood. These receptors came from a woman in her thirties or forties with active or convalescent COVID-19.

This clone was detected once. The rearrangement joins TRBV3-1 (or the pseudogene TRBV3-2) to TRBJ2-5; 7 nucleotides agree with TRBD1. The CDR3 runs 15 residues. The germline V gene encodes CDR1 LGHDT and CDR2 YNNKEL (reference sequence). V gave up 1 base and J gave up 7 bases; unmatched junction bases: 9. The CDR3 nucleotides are TGTGCCAGCAGCCAAGGACCTACAGGGGCAGGGACCCAGTACTTC. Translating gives CASSQGPTGAGTQYF.

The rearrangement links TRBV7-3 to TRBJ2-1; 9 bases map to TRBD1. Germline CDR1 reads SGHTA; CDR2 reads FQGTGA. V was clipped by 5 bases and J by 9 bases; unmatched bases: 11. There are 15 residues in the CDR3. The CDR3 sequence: CASSPKGQGDLEQFF. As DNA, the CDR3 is TGTGCCAGCAGCCCAAAGGGACAGGGAGATCTTGAGCAGTTCTTC.

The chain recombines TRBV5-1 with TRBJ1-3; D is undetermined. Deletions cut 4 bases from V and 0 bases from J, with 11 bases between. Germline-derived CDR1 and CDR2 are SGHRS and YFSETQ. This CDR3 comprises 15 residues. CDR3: CASSPTAVSGNTIYF. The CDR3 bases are TGCGCCAGCAGCCCAACAGCCGTCTCTGGAAACACCATATATTTT.

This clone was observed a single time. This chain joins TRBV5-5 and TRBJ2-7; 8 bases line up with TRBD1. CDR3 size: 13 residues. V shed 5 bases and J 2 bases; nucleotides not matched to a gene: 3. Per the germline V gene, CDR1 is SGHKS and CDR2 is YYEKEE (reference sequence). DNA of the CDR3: TGTGCCAGCAGTGTACAGGGGGCCTACGAGCAGTACTTC. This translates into CASSVQGAYEQYF.

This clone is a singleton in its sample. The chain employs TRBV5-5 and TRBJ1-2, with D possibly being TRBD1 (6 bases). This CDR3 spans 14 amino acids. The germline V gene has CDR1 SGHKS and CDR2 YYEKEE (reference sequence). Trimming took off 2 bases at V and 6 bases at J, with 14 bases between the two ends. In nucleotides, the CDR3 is TGTGCCAGCAGCTTTTCCCCCCAGGGGAATGGCTACACCTTC. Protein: CASSFSPQGNGYTF.

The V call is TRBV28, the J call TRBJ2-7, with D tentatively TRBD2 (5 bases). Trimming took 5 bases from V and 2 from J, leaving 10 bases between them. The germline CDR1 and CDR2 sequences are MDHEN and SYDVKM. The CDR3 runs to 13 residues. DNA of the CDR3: TGTGCCAGCAGTGGCGGGCCGGCCTACGAGCAGTACGTC. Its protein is CASSGGPAYEQYV.

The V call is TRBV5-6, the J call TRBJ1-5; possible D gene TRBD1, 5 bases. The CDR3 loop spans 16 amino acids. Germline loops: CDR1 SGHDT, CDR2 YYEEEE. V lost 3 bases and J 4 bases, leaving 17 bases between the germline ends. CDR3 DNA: TGTGCCAGCAGCTCCCGGGGGGGTAATAGTAATCAGCCCCAGCATTTT. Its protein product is CASSSRGGNSNQPQHF.

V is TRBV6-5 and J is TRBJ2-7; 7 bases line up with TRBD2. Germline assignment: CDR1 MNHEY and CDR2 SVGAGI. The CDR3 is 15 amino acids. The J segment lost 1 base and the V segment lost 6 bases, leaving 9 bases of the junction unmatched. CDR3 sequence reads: CASSPPMGGSYEQYF. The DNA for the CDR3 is TGTGCCAGCAGCCCGCCGATGGGGGGGTCCTACGAGCAGTACTTC.

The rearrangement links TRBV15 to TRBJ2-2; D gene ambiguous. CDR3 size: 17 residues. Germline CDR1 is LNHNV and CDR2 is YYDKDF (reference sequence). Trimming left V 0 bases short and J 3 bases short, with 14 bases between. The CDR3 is CATSREFGLSDTGELFF. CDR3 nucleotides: TGTGCCACCAGCAGAGAATTCGGGTTGTCGGACACCGGGGAGCTGTTTTTT.

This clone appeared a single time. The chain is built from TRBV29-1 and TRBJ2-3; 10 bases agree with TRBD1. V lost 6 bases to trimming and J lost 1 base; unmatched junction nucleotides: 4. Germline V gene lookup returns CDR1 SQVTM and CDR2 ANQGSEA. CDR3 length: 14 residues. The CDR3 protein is CSVTGGAGTDTQYF. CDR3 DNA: TGCAGCGTGACAGGGGGCGCAGGCACAGATACGCAGTATTTT.

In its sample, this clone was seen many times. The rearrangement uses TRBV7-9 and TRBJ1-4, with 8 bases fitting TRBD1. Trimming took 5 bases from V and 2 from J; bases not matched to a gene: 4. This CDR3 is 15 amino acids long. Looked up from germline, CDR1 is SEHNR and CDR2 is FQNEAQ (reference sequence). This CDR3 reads CASSPGDRTNEKLFF. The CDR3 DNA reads TGTGCCAGCAGCCCCGGGGACAGGACTAATGAAAAACTGTTTTTT.

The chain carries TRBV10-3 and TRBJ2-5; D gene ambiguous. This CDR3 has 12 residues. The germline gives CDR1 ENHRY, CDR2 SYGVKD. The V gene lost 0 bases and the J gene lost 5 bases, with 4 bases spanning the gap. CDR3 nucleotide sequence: TGTGCCATCAGTGAGTCCCGGGAGACCCAGTACTTC. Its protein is CAISESRETQYF.

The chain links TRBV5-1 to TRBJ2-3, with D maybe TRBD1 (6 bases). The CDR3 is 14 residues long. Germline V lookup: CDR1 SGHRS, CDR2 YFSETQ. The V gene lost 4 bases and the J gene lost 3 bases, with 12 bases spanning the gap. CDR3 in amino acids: CASSVGTSTDTQYF. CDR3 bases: TGCGCCAGCAGCGTCGGGACATCTACAGATACGCAGTATTTT.

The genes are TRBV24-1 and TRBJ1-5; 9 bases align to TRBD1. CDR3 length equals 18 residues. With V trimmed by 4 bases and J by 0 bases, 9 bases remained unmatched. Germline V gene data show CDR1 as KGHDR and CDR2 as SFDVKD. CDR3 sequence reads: CATSDRQGVGISNQPQHF. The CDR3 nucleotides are TGTGCCACCAGTGACCGACAGGGGGTAGGAATTAGCAATCAGCCCCAGCATTTT.

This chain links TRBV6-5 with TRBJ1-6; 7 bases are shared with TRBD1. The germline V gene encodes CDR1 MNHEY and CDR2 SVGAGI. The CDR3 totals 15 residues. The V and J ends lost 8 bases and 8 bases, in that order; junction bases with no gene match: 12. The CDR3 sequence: CASGWTGRSDSPLHF. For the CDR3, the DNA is TGTGCCAGCGGATGGACAGGCCGTTCGGATTCACCCCTCCACTTT.

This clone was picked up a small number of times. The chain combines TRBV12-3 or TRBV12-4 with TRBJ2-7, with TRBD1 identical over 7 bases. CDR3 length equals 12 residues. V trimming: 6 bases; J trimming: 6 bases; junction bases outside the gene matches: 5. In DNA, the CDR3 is TGTGCCAGCAGCCTGACAGGGTTCGAGCAGTACGTC. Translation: CASSLTGFEQYV.

DNA of the CDR3: TGTGCCAGCAGTACCGGGACACTTTATGGCTACACCTTC. It is translated as CASSTGTLYGYTF. This rearrangement joins TRBV28 to TRBJ1-2, with a weak D call TRBD1 (6 bases). The germline CDR1 and CDR2 sequences are MDHEN and SYDVKM. V lost 5 bases and J 5 bases, leaving 12 bases between the germline ends. The CDR3 runs to 13 residues.

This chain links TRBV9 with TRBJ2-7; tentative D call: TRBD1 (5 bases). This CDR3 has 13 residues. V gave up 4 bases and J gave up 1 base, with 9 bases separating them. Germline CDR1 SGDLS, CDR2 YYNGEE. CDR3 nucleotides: TGTGCCAGCAGCCTGGGGCAGTCCTACGAGCAGTACTTC. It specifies CASSLGQSYEQYF.

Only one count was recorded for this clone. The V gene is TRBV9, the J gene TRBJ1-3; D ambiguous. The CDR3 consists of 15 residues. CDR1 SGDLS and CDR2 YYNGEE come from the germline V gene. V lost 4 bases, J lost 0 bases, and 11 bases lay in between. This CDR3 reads CASSPGLTSGNTIYF. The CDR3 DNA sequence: TGTGCCAGCAGCCCCGGACTTACCTCTGGAAACACCATATATTTT.

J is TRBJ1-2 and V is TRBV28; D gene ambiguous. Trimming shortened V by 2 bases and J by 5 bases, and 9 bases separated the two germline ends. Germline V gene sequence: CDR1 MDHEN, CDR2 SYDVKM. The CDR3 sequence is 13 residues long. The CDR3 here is CASSLPGLYGYTF. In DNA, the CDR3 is TGTGCCAGCAGTTTACCCGGTTTATATGGCTACACCTTC.

CDR3 residues: CASSQDRASPAFF. CDR3 coding DNA: TGCGCCAGCAGCCAGGACAGGGCCTCTCCAGCTTTCTTT. This sequence joins TRBV5-1 and TRBJ1-1, with 8 bases lining up with TRBD1. After removal of 4 bases from V and 10 bases from J, the junction contained 9 bases not matched to a gene. Germline V gene sequence: CDR1 SGHRS, CDR2 YFSETQ. This CDR3 comprises 13 residues.

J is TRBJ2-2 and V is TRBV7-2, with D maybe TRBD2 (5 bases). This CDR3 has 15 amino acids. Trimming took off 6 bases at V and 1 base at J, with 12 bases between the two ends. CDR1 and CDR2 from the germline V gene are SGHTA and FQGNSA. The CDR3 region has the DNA TGTGCCAGCAGTCCCAGGAGCGGGAACACCGGGGAGCTGTTTTTT. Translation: CASSPRSGNTGELFF.

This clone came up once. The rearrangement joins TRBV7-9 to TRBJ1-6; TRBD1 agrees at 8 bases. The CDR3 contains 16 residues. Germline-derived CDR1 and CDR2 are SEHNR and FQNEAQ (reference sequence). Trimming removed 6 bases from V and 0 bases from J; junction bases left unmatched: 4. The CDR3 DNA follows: TGTGCCAGCAGATCGGACAGGGACTCCTATAATTCACCCCTCCACTTT. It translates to CASRSDRDSYNSPLHF.